The TCR beta chain described here comes from a study of blood T cell repertoires in COVID-19. Study context: The origin of the acute and convalescent COVID-19 samples was the United States, Italy and Spain.

This clone was seen once. V shed 4 bases and J 4 bases; nucleotides not matched to a gene: 7. This CDR3 comprises 15 residues. In germline, CDR1 is SGHDN, CDR2 FVKESK. Membership in each cohort depended on participant-reported clinical history. Per the study methods: Reference gene primer amplification gave nucleated cell count estimates. Produced via immunoSEQ multiplex PCR; TCRdb's table is partial and in-frame only. V and J calls and clone size follow that table, whereas D and trimming were derived from the DNA. Seen here are 150,000 to 200,000 clones, around 80% observed once, and the top ten hold 3.6%.

The J gene is TRBJ2-1, the V gene TRBV14; 7 nucleotides agree with TRBD1. The sample comprised PBMCs or T cells enriched from blood (not recorded which). The receptor was derived from a woman in her forties or fifties in a cohort exposed to, infected with or recovered from COVID-19 (not recorded which). This chain's CDR3 is CASSPWGQLYNEQFF. The DNA of the CDR3 is TGTGCCAGCAGCCCGTGGGGACAGCTATACAATGAGCAGTTCTTC.